This T cell receptor beta chain was captured by sequencing in a study of T cells in Graves' hyperthyroidism and ophthalmopathy. RNA transcripts served as the template for amplifying TCR beta CDR3 regions. With the HTBI primer set, the TCR CDR3 went through a first round of RT-PCR. Each CDR3 protein is one row after TCRdb ran MiXCR on the multiplex PCR reads. This table holds 25,000 to 30,000 distinct CDR3 sequences, around 40% found once. The CDR3 loop spans 15 amino acids. V gave up 3 bases and J gave up 6 bases; unmatched junction bases: 13. The germline CDR1 and CDR2 sequences are DFQATT and SNEGSKA (reference sequence). Regarding this clonotype: Its specificity is not known.

General study results and limits: In simple terms, a model built on 13 V-J features told ophthalmopathy apart from stable hyperthyroidism. Blood also contained most expanded thyroid clonotypes above 0.001.

Hyperthyroidism was newly diagnosed in patients aged 18 to 65 (duration under 2 months). Each diagnosis was grounded in clinical symptoms, serum thyroxine and TRAb, thyroid ultrasound, and orbital computed tomography. This TCR came from a woman in her 30s with Graves' hyperthyroidism. The sequencing sample was made of blood. The J gene is TRBJ2-7, the V gene TRBV20-1; 8 bases are a match to TRBD1. CDR3 loop: CSASIGQGFSGEQYF. CDR3 bases: TGCAGTGCTAGCATAGGACAGGGATTCTCAGGCGAGCAGTACTTC.